The 23 T cell receptor beta chains in this list originate from one sample, sequenced in a study of T cells in Graves' hyperthyroidism and ophthalmopathy. Amplification of TCR beta CDR3 regions was performed using RNA transcripts as template. The HTBI primer set drove a first-round RT-PCR of the TCR CDR3. TCRdb processed the multiplex PCR reads anew with MiXCR; each CDR3 protein has one entry. This sample carries more than 300,000 distinct CDR3 sequences, about 18% of them seen once, and the ten largest clones take about 38%. Material: blood. Source of these receptors: a man aged 18-30 years with Graves' ophthalmopathy.

This clonotype was seen at least ten times. The V and J genes are TRBV2 and TRBJ1-4; D is undetermined. V shed 2 bases and J shed 10 bases, with 5 bases lying between them. The germline V gene has CDR1 SNHLY and CDR2 FYNNEI. The CDR3 length is 11 residues. CDR3 sequence reads: CASSEKTKLFF. Here the CDR3 DNA reads TGTGCCAGCAGTGAAAAGACAAAACTGTTTTTT.

The chain links TRBV4-1 to TRBJ1-2; 7 bases are shared with TRBD1. Germline CDR1 is MGHRA and CDR2 is YSYEKL. The CDR3 has 15 residues. The ends lost 0 bases at V and 4 bases at J; junction bases unmatched: 5. In DNA, the CDR3 is TGCGCCAGCAGCCAAGAGTCGACAGGGACCTATGGCTACACCTTC. Protein: CASSQESTGTYGYTF.

This clonotype has a count of ten or more. The chain has TRBV11-3 and TRBJ2-5, with 7 bases lining up with TRBD1. Looked up from germline, CDR1 is SGHNT and CDR2 is YENEEA. Losses at the gene ends were 5 bases for V and 5 bases for J; bases not matched to a gene: 17. This CDR3 region has 17 residues. The DNA for the CDR3 is TGTGCCAGCAGCAGCCGTCAGGGACAGAGGGCCCGGGAGACCCAGTACTTC. This sequence encodes CASSSRQGQRARETQYF.

This clonotype was counted many times. V usage is TRBV7-3 and J usage is TRBJ2-7; D gene ambiguous. CDR1 and CDR2 (germline): SGHTA, FQGTGA. The CDR3 spans 14 residues. The V and J ends lost 2 bases and 4 bases respectively, with 12 bases between them. The CDR3 bases are TGTGCCAGCAGCTTAGGGCAGGCCCCTTACGAGCAGTACTTC. Amino acids: CASSLGQAPYEQYF.

This clonotype was detected ten times or more. The genes are TRBV28 and TRBJ1-2; 7 nucleotides line up with TRBD1. With V trimmed by 5 bases and J by 6 bases, 3 bases remained unmatched. The CDR3 is 12 amino acids. Germline CDR1 and CDR2: MDHEN and SYDVKM. The CDR3, as DNA: TGTGCCAGCAGTCCGACAGGGCATGGCTACACCTTC. Its translation: CASSPTGHGYTF.

Only a few counts were recorded for this clonotype. The chain has TRBV19 and TRBJ1-1; D gene ambiguous. Between the trimmed V and J ends, which lost 7 bases and 3 bases, there was a span of 15 bases. The CDR3 runs 14 residues. Germline CDR1 is LNHDA and CDR2 is SQIVND (reference sequence). The CDR3 here is CASKTSIVYTEAFF. The CDR3 DNA reads as TGTGCCAGTAAAACTTCCATCGTGTACACTGAAGCTTTCTTT.

The V call is TRBV24-1, the J call TRBJ1-3; D remains unclear. The CDR3 extends over 14 amino acids. Per the germline V gene, CDR1 is KGHDR and CDR2 is SFDVKD. V was trimmed by 3 bases and J by 1 base, leaving 6 bases between them. CDR3 amino acids: CATSDGRSGNTIYF. CDR3 DNA: TGTGCCACCAGTGATGGGAGATCTGGAAACACCATATATTTT.

This clonotype was seen a few times. This chain joins TRBV5-1 and TRBJ2-5; tentatively, D is TRBD1 (6 bases). The CDR3 spans 16 residues. The ends were cut back, 3 bases at V and 5 bases at J, with 20 bases in the middle. Germline values: CDR1 SGHRS, CDR2 YFSETQ. CDR3 nucleotide sequence: TGCGCCAGCAGCTCACGGACAGCAAACGCCATGGAGACCCAGTACTTC. Translation gives CASSSRTANAMETQYF.

The genes are TRBV9 and TRBJ1-1, with D possibly matching TRBD1 (6 bases). CDR3 length equals 15 residues. The germline V and J ends were trimmed by 5 bases and 1 base, with 15 bases remaining between them. Germline V lookup: CDR1 SGDLS, CDR2 YYNGEE. The CDR3 DNA is TGTGCCAGCAGTCCCGCGGGGGCCTGGAACACTGAAGCTTTCTTT. Protein sequence: CASSPAGAWNTEAFF.

The rearrangement uses TRBV28 and TRBJ2-3; TRBD2 matches 7 bases. This CDR3 contains 17 residues. Germline values: CDR1 MDHEN, CDR2 SYDVKM. V dropped 3 bases and J dropped 0; count of bases not matched to a gene: 9. For the CDR3, the DNA is TGTGCCAGCAGTTTGATCACTAGCGACCCTAGCACAGATACGCAGTATTTT. This gives the protein CASSLITSDPSTDTQYF.

V is TRBV7-9 and J is TRBJ2-2; the D is unclear. Between the trimmed V and J ends, which lost 5 bases and 3 bases, there was a span of 13 bases. Germline values: CDR1 SEHNR, CDR2 FQNEAQ (reference sequence). The CDR3 spans 15 residues. CDR3 loop: CASSPPVRDTGELFF. The DNA of the CDR3 is TGTGCCAGCAGCCCCCCCGTTCGGGACACCGGGGAGCTGTTTTTT.

In the case of this clonotype: It may be a read error: a sequence one base away is much more abundant. The chain carries TRBV12-3 or TRBV12-4 and TRBJ2-3; D is unclear. This CDR3 spans 15 amino acids. Trimming took off 11 bases at V and 1 base at J, with 19 bases between the two ends. The CDR3 here is CAGTADRSGTDTQYF. CDR3 nucleotides: TGTGCCGGCACCGCAGACCGGTCCGGCACAGATACGCAGTATTTT.

This clonotype was observed a handful of times. The chain employs TRBV7-9 and TRBJ2-5; D is unclear. Between the trimmed V and J ends, which lost 2 bases and 7 bases, there was a span of 5 bases. CDR1 SEHNR and CDR2 FQNEAQ come from the germline V gene (reference sequence). The CDR3 runs 11 residues. CDR3 sequence reads: CASSLIGTQYF. CDR3 bases: TGTGCCAGCAGCTTAATTGGGACCCAGTACTTC.

With regard to this clonotype: A junction boundary mismatches the germline segment, possibly from a read error. V usage is TRBV5-5 and J usage is TRBJ2-7; 11 nucleotides agree with TRBD1. CDR3 length equals 16 residues. The germline V gene encodes CDR1 SGHKS and CDR2 YYEKEE (reference sequence). The CDR3, as DNA: TGTGCCAGCAGCTTTAGGGGACAGGGGGTGTTCTACGAGCAGCACTTC. Residues: CASSFRGQGVFYEQHF.

The count of this clonotype is one. The chain is built from TRBV20-1 and TRBJ2-1; TRBD1 matches at 8 bases. The CDR3 runs to 16 residues. Germline CDR1 and CDR2: DFQATT and SNEGSKA (reference sequence). J gave up 4 bases and V 4 bases, and 12 bases lay outside the gene matches. The CDR3 here is CSATSPRGPGYNEQFF. CDR3 sequence (DNA): TGCAGTGCTACATCCCCCAGGGGGCCGGGTTACAATGAGCAGTTCTTC.

The V and J genes are TRBV12-3 or TRBV12-4 and TRBJ2-2, with unresolved D. With 6 bases removed from V and 1 base from J, the gap between germline ends came to 6 bases. The CDR3 totals 13 residues. The CDR3 DNA is TGTGCCAGCAGCATTAAGAACACCGGGGAGCTGTTTTTT. Translating it yields CASSIKNTGELFF.

In its sample, this clonotype was seen many times. This chain joins TRBV12-3 or TRBV12-4 and TRBJ1-3; D not certain. Trimming removed 0 bases at V and 4 bases at J, with 4 bases between. The CDR3 contains 13 residues. The CDR3 nucleotides read TGTGCCAGCAGTTTAGCCGGGGGAAACACCATATATTTT. Its translation: CASSLAGGNTIYF.

In this sample, this clonotype turned up many times. The chain recombines TRBV4-1 with TRBJ1-2; the D gene is possibly TRBD1 (5 bases). This CDR3 is 15 amino acids long. Germline assignment: CDR1 MGHRA and CDR2 YSYEKL. V dropped 1 base and J dropped 6 bases, with 15 bases sitting between them. The CDR3 region is CASSQGEVRDDGYTF. The CDR3 DNA reads TGCGCCAGCAGCCAAGGCGAAGTCAGGGACGATGGCTACACCTTC.

The CDR3 sequence is CASSDTGGSGDTQYF. DNA for the CDR3: TGTGCCAGCAGCGATACAGGGGGTTCGGGAGATACGCAGTATTTT. V is TRBV7-2 and J is TRBJ2-3; 8 bases align to TRBD1. The trim removed 5 bases at V and 5 bases at J, leaving 9 bases unmatched. The germline V gene has CDR1 SGHTA and CDR2 FQGNSA. The CDR3 is 15 residues long.

The chain employs TRBV18 and TRBJ2-2, with D unclear. CDR1 and CDR2 from the germline V gene are KGHSH and LQKENI. CDR3 length: 14 residues. The germline V and J ends were trimmed by 8 bases and 2 bases, with 12 bases remaining between them. The CDR3: CASPRTANTGELFF. In DNA form, the CDR3 reads TGTGCCAGCCCCCGGACCGCCAACACCGGGGAGCTGTTTTTT. Full variable domain (outside the CDR3, taken from reference TRBV18 and TRBJ2-2): NAGVMQNPRHLVRRRGQEARLRCSPMKGHSHVYWYRQLPEEGLKFMVYLQKENIIDESGMPKERFSAEFPKEGPSILRIQQVVRGDSAAYFCASPRTANTGELFFGEGSRLTVL.

This clonotype was seen more than once but under ten times. The rearrangement joins TRBV9 to TRBJ1-4; D possibly corresponds to TRBD1 (5 bases). Germline lookup yields CDR1 SGDLS and CDR2 YYNGEE. This CDR3 is 17 amino acids long. Trimming stripped 4 bases from V and 13 bases from J, with 29 bases between. Written as DNA, the CDR3 is TGTGCCAGCAGCCCAGGCCGGGACGGCCCTTTTGGGTTTATACTGTTTTTT. Protein sequence: CASSPGRDGPFGFILFF.

This clonotype turned up a few times. CDR3 sequence reads: CASSSNPWTFGSNEQFF. In nucleotides, the CDR3 is TGTGCCAGCAGCTCGAACCCCTGGACATTTGGGAGCAATGAGCAGTTCTTC. The chain joins TRBV3-1 to TRBJ2-1, with D perhaps matching TRBD1 or TRBD2 (5 bases each). The length of the CDR3 is 17 residues. V lost 5 bases to trimming and J lost 6 bases, with 23 bases between them. Germline CDR1 is LGHDT and CDR2 is YNNKEL (reference sequence).

The gene calls are TRBV12-3 or TRBV12-4 and TRBJ2-7; 9 nucleotides align to TRBD1. The junction had 2 bases not matched to a gene; V was cut back by 2 bases and J by 3 bases. CDR3 length: 14 amino acids. The CDR3 loop reads CASSLRTGVYEQYF. CDR3 nucleotide sequence: TGTGCCAGCAGTTTACGGACAGGGGTCTACGAGCAGTACTTC.